These T cell receptor beta chains were read from a single sample in a study of cytomegalovirus exposure and HLA in healthy donors. Data came from immunoSEQ multiplex PCR; TCRdb stores just in-frame clones and leaves some out. The repertoire shows around 190,000 clones; the top ten hold roughly 0.89%. The sequencing input was PBMCs. All receptors come from a woman aged 30 to 39 in good health and CMV-seropositive. CDR3s include the opening cysteine and the closing phenylalanine or tryptophan.

v_call	j_call	cdr3_aa
TRBV7-9	TRBJ2-1	CASSPRDSGYNEQFF
TRBV7-9	TRBJ2-7	CASSPLSPSASGAGEQYF
TRBV2	TRBJ2-2	CASSASTSANTGELFF
TRBV5-1	TRBJ2-2	CASSLARADTGELFF
TRBV7-9	TRBJ1-1	CASSLGGPGAFF
TRBV15	TRBJ1-6	CATSRSGTGGSPLHF
TRBV10-3	TRBJ2-7	CAISERLAGAYEQYF
TRBV5-1	TRBJ1-4	CASSLEPTTNEKLFF
TRBV2	TRBJ1-5	CASSESQPQHF
TRBV11-2	TRBJ1-2	CASSLDRGQGGYTF
TRBV30	TRBJ1-1	CAWRKENDLNTEAFF
TRBV4-2	TRBJ2-1	CASSLSGSSYNEQFF
TRBV18	TRBJ2-3	CASSLMDKRTDTQYF
TRBV6-1	TRBJ1-5	CASSDRQESNQPQHF
TRBV19	TRBJ2-7	CASSLDRGEQYF
TRBV2	TRBJ2-4	CASSDGRGNIQYF
TRBV6-5	TRBJ2-3	CASSYSTGGRTDTQYF
TRBV28	TRBJ2-1	CASSSLRDRAYNEQFF
TRBV5-5	TRBJ1-5	CASSLNQGGPQHF
TRBV18	TRBJ2-5	CASSGDRAETQYF
TRBV2	TRBJ2-6	CASRDRVGGANVLTF
TRBV6-5	TRBJ1-1	CASSARAAGNTEAFF